The T cell receptor beta chain described here comes from a study of response to subunit inactivated influenza vaccine. TCRdb passed the RT-PCR reads through MiXCR, listing each CDR3 protein once. This table has around 480,000 distinct CDR3 sequences, about 15% appearing once. This clonotype was seen more than once but under ten times. Its target is not known. This CDR3 spans 18 amino acids. Germline assignment: CDR1 SGHRS and CDR2 YFSETQ. Trimming shortened V by 0 bases and J by 0 bases, and 13 bases separated the two germline ends. Study-wide results and limits: Few additional T cells are recruited per seasonal influenza vaccination, authors suggested.

V usage is TRBV5-1 and J usage is TRBJ2-6; tentatively, D is TRBD1 (6 bases). The clonotype was recovered from a man aged 45 to 70 who received an inactivated influenza vaccine. This material consisted of CD4+ T cells sorted from PBMCs, taken roughly 24 months after vaccination. The CDR3 bases are TGCGCCAGCAGCTTGGGGACAGCCCTTAGCTCTGGGGCCAACGTCCTGACTTTC. Protein sequence: CASSLGTALSSGANVLTF.